Presented here are 8 T cell receptor beta chains from one specimen sequenced in a study of blood T cell repertoires in COVID-19. TCRdb's table, derived via immunoSEQ multiplex PCR, lists solely in-frame clones and lacks some. The repertoire holds 310,000 or so clones, around four fifths seen once, with about 1.2% in the top ten. The specimen was peripheral blood. Every receptor here comes from a woman aged 50 to 60 with acute or convalescent COVID-19.

The V call is TRBV7-2, the J call TRBJ2-5; the D gene is possibly TRBD1 (5 bases). Trimming removed 6 bases at V and 1 base at J, with 15 bases between. The germline CDR1 and CDR2 sequences are SGHTA and FQGNSA. CDR3 length equals 15 residues. CDR3 sequence reads: CASSFSMGPQETQYF. CDR3 nucleotides: TGTGCCAGCAGTTTTTCTATGGGGCCCCAAGAGACCCAGTACTTC.

CDR3 coding DNA: TGTGCCAGCAGTGAAGAGTTAGCGGGAGGGCAGTTCTTC. Protein: CASSEELAGGQFF. The J gene is TRBJ2-1, the V gene TRBV2, with TRBD2 identical over 10 bases. Per the germline V gene, CDR1 is SNHLY and CDR2 is FYNNEI. J was trimmed by 12 bases and V by 1 base; bases with no gene match: 3. The CDR3 runs 13 residues.

This sequence joins TRBV10-3 and TRBJ2-1; the match to TRBD2 covers 15 bases. In germline, CDR1 is ENHRY, CDR2 SYGVKD. V gave up 3 bases and J gave up 9 bases; unmatched junction bases: 12. CDR3 size: 18 residues. DNA of the CDR3: TGTGCCATCAGTGACGGGACTAGCGGGAGGTCGGGTCAGAGTGAGCAGTTCTTC. The encoded protein is CAISDGTSGRSGQSEQFF.

This chain uses TRBV6-5 with TRBJ1-5; possible D gene TRBD1, 5 bases. The germline V and J ends were trimmed by 7 bases and 4 bases, with 11 bases remaining between them. CDR3 length: 13 amino acids. Germline V gene sequence: CDR1 MNHEY, CDR2 SVGAGI. This CDR3 is CASTLQENQPQHF. CDR3 bases: TGTGCCAGCACCCTACAGGAAAATCAGCCCCAGCATTTT.

The genes are TRBV27 and TRBJ2-1; D ambiguous. The CDR3 totals 13 residues. Germline-derived CDR1 and CDR2 are MNHEY and SMNVEV (reference sequence). V lost 5 bases and J 4 bases, leaving 9 bases between the germline ends. DNA of the CDR3: TGTGCCAGCAGTCTCAGTTGGTACAATGAGCAGTTCTTC. Translating it yields CASSLSWYNEQFF.

This sequence joins TRBV18 and TRBJ1-2, with TRBD1 matching 8 bases. This CDR3 comprises 16 residues. J gave up 3 bases and V 0 bases, and 6 bases lay outside the gene matches. The V gene's germline CDR1 is KGHSH and CDR2 LQKENI. DNA for the CDR3: TGTGCCAGCTCACCACCTAACAGGGGGGGAGACTATGGCTACACCTTC. As protein: CASSPPNRGGDYGYTF.

In DNA form, the CDR3 reads TGTGCCAGCAGTGGAACCTACAGGGGGGGATATTATGGCTACACCTTC. Translating it yields CASSGTYRGGYYGYTF. The chain is built from TRBV6-1 and TRBJ1-2; TRBD1 aligns across 8 bases. Germline CDR1 and CDR2: MNHNS and SASEGT. V lost 4 bases to trimming and J lost 5 bases; unmatched junction nucleotides: 12. This CDR3 has 16 amino acids.

The rearrangement uses TRBV3-1 (or the pseudogene TRBV3-2) and TRBJ2-1; D gene unclear. This CDR3 contains 14 residues. V was clipped by 3 bases and J by 4 bases, with 10 bases between them. CDR1 and CDR2 from the germline V gene are LGHDT and YNNKEL (reference sequence). CDR3 in amino acids: CASSQATMYNEQFF. The CDR3 DNA sequence: TGTGCCAGCAGCCAGGCCACCATGTACAATGAGCAGTTCTTC.